The T cell receptor (beta chain) described here comes from a study of molecular identifiers for immune sequencing clone quantification. Study-wide results and limits: For effector cells, clones above 20 RNA copies held over 97% of molecules; for naive cells, under 1%.

V was pared by 6 bases and J by 6 bases, with 9 bases between. This CDR3 is 12 amino acids long. One entry per CDR3 protein, called by TCRdb with MiXCR from the PCR reads. The sample carries 53,000 or so distinct CDR3 sequences, roughly a third recorded once. Isolation of naive CD8 T cells was achieved by sorting on a CD8+CD4-CCR7+CD45RA+ phenotype. This clonotype was observed once. Its antigen is unidentified. With a much larger clone just one base away, this may be a read error. Material for sequencing was naive CD8+ T cells from blood, with Jurkat cell RNA spiked in. Noted subset: FACS-sorted CD8+CD4-CCR7+CD45RA+ naive T cells. The chain carries TRBV12-3 or TRBV12-4 and TRBJ1-5, with no clear D. This TCR was recovered from a human donor in good health. Some libraries in this study had Jurkat cell RNA spiked in. The DNA for the CDR3 is TGTGCCAGCAGATTGGCGGGTCAGCCCCAGCATTTT. As protein: CASRLAGQPQHF.